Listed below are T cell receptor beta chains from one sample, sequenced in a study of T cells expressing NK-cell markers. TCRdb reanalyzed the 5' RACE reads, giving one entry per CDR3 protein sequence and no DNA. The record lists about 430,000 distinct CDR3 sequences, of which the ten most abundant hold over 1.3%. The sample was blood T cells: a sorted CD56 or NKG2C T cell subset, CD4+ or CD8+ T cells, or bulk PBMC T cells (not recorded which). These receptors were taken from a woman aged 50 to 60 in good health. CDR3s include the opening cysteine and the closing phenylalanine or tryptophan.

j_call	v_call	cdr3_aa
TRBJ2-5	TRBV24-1	CATSPRIREDETQYF
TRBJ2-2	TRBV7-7	CASSPWGHNTGELFF
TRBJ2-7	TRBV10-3	CAIRGKGTYEQYF
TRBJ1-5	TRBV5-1	CASSNGIGNQPQHF
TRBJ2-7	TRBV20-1	CSARRRELSYEQYF
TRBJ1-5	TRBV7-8	CASSIIGDNQPQHF
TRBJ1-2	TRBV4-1	CASSQDSLQLKSYGYTF
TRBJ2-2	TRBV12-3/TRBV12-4	CASSLDRQFANTGELFF
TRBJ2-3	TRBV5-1	CASSLNGISTDTQYF
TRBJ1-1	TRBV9	CASSHTSRDRGTEAFF
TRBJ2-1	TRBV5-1	CASRSPSGGGNNEQFF
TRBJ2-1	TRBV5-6	CASSLWRLRNNEQFF
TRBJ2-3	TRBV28	CASGSGKGAYTDTQYF
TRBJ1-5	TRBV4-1	CASSQQDILPSNQPQHF
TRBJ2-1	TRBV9	CASGGQGVVNEQFF
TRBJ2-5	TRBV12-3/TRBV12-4	CASSLLLREGPSETQYF
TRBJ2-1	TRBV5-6	CASSSTRVKYNEQFF
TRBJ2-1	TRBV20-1	CSADGGGRQEQFF
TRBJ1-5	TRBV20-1	CSARSPLTNQPQHF
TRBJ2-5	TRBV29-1	CSVELRDSVWLETQYF
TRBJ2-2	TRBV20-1	CSARAGQVGPSGELFF
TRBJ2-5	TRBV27	CASSPTGEETQYF
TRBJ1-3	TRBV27	CASSLKGTGSGNTIYF
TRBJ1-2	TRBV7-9	CASSFQVGNYGYTF
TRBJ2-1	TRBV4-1	CASSHPGGSYNEQFF
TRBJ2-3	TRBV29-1	CSVGIRSSHTDTQYF
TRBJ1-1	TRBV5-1	CASSMTGGLEAFF
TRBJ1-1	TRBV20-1	CSARDLGRPDSKAFF
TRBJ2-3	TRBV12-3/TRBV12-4	CASSFQGVRGDTQYF
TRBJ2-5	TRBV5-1	CASSLVGQGKQETQYF
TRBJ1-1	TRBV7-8	CASSLDGGGAFF